The sequence of this T cell receptor beta chain was determined in a study of human T cells and chemical hapten exposure. Time point given: healthy volunteer bleed at 2 weeks. The authors extracted total RNA from unfractionated whole blood. Attachment of unique molecular identifiers to individual cDNA molecules was performed in the library. TCRdb independently ran MiXCR on the RACE reads; one entry per CDR3 protein. Of tens of thousands of distinct CDR3 sequences listed, 6.5% to 8.5% are singletons. This CDR3 region has 14 residues. CDR1 is MNHNS, CDR2 SASEGT, per germline. V was pared by 5 bases and J by 3 bases, with 5 bases of the junction left unmatched. There are many counts of this clonotype.

The source of this sequence is a human donor in good health. Some clones in this sample may be carry-over from other donors' samples. The chain combines TRBV6-1 with TRBJ1-1; 8 bases match TRBD1. Sequencing input: whole blood. As DNA, the CDR3 is TGTGCCAGCAGTTATAACAGGGGGGACACTGAAGCTTTCTTT. Protein sequence: CASSYNRGDTEAFF.